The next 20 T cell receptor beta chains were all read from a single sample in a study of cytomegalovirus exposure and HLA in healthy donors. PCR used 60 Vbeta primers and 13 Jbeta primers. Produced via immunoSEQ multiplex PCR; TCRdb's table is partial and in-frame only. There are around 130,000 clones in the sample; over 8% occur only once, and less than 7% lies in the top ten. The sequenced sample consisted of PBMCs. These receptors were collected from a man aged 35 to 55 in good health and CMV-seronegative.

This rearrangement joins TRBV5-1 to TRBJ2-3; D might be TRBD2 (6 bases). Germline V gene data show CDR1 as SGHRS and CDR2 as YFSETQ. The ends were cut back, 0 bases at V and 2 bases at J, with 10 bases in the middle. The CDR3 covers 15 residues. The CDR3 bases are TGCGCCAGCAGCTTGGCGGGGGTTGACACAGATACGCAGTATTTT. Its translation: CASSLAGVDTDTQYF. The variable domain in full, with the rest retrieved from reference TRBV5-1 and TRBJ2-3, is KAGVTQTPRYLIKTRGQQVTLSCSPISGHRSVSWYQQTPGQGLQFLFEYFSETQRNKGNFPGRFSGRQFSNSRSEMNVSTLELGDSALYLCASSLAGVDTDTQYFGPGTRLTVL.

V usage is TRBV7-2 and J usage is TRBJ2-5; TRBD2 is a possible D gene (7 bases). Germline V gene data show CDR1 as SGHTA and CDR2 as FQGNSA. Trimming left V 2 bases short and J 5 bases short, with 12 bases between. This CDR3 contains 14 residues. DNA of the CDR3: TGTGCCAGCAGCTTATCGGGGGGCACGGAGACCCAGTACTTC. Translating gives CASSLSGGTETQYF.

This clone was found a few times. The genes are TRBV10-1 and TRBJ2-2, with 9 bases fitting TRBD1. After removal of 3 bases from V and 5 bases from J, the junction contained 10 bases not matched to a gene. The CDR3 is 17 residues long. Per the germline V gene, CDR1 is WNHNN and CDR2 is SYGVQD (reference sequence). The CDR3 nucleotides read TGCGCCAGCAGTGAAGAAAGTCCCGGGACAGGGACCGGGGAGCTGTTTTTT. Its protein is CASSEESPGTGTGELFF.

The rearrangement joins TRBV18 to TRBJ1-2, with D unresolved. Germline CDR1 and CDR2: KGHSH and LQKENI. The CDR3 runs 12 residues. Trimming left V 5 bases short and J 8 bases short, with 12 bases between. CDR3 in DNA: TGTGCCAGCTCAGGCGGATCTGGGGGCTACACCTTC. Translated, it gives CASSGGSGGYTF. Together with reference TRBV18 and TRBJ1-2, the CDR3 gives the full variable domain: NAGVMQNPRHLVRRRGQEARLRCSPMKGHSHVYWYRQLPEEGLKFMVYLQKENIIDESGMPKERFSAEFPKEGPSILRIQQVVRGDSAAYFCASSGGSGGYTFGSGTRLTVV.

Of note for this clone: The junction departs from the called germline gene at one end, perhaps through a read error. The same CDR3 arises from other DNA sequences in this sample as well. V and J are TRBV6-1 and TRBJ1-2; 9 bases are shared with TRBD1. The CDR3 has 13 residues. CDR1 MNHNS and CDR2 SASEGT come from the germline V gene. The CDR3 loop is CASTLTGGYGYTF. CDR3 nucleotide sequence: TGTGCCAGCACCTTGACAGGGGGATACGGCTACACCTTT.

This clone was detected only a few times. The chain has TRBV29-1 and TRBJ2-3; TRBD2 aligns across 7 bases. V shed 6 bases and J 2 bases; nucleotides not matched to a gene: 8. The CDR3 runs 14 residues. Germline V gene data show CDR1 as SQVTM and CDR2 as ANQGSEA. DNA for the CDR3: TGCAGCGTCCGTAGCGGGTTCGTCACAGATACGCAGTATTTT. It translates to CSVRSGFVTDTQYF.

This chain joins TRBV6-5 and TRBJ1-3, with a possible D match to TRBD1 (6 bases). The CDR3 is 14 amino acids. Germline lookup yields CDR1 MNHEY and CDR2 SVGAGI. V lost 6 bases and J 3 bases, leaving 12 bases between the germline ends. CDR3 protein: CASRHRESGNTIYF. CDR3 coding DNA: TGTGCCAGCAGACACAGGGAGAGTGGAAACACCATATATTTT.

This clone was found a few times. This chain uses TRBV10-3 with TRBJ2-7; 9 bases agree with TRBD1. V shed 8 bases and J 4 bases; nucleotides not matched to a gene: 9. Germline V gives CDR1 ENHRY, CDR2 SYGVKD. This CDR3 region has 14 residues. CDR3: CAIRDRGMTYEQYF. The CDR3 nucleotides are TGTGCCATCCGCGACAGGGGGATGACTTACGAGCAGTACTTC.

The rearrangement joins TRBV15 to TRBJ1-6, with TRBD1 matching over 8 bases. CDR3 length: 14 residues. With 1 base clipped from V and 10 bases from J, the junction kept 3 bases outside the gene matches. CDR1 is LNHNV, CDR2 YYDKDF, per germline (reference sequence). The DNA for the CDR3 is TGTGCCACCAGCAGAGGACAGGGGCTCTCACCCCTCCACTTT. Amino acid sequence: CATSRGQGLSPLHF.

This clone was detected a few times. CDR3 nucleotides: TGTGCCAGCAGACGGACAGGGCCCTACAATGAGCAGTTCTTC. Translating gives CASRRTGPYNEQFF. The chain couples TRBV6-5 to TRBJ2-1; 8 positions match TRBD1. The CDR3 spans 14 residues. Germline CDR1 and CDR2: MNHEY and SVGAGI. Losses at the gene ends were 6 bases for V and 2 bases for J; bases not matched to a gene: 3.

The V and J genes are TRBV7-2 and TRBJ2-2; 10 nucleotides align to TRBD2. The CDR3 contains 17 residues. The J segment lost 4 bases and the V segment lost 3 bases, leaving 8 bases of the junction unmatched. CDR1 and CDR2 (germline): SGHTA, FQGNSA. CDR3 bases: TGTGCCAGCAGCTTTACTAGCGGGGTCCGGAGCACCGGGGAGCTGTTTTTT. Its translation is CASSFTSGVRSTGELFF. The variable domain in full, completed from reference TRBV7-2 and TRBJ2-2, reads GAGVSQSPSNKVTEKGKDVELRCDPISGHTALYWYRQSLGQGLEFLIYFQGNSAPDKSGLPSDRFSAERTGGSVSTLTIQRTQQEDSAVYLCASSFTSGVRSTGELFFGEGSRLTVL.

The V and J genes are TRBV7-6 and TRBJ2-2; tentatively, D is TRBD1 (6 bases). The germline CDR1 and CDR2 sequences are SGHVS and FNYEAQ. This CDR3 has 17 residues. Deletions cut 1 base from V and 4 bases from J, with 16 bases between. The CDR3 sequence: CASSLVGQGYGTGELFF. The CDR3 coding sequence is TGTGCCAGCAGCTTAGTGGGTCAGGGGTATGGCACCGGGGAGCTGTTTTTT. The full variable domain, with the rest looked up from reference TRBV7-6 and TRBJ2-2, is GAGVSQSPRYKVTKRGQDVALRCDPISGHVSLYWYRQALGQGPEFLTYFNYEAQQDKSGLPNDRFSAERPEGSISTLTIQRTEQRDSAMYRCASSLVGQGYGTGELFFGEGSRLTVL.

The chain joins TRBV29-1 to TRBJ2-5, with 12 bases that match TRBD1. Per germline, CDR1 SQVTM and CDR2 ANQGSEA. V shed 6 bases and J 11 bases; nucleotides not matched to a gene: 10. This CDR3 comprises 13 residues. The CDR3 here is CSVRVGQGAWQYF. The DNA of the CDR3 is TGCAGCGTCAGAGTGGGACAGGGGGCTTGGCAGTACTTC.

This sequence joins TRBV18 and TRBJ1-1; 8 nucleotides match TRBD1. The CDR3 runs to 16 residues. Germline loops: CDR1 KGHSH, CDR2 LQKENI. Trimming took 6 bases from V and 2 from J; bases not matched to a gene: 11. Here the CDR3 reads CASSPGTGRLNTEAFF. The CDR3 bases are TGTGCCAGCTCCCCCGGGACAGGACGACTTAACACTGAAGCTTTCTTT.

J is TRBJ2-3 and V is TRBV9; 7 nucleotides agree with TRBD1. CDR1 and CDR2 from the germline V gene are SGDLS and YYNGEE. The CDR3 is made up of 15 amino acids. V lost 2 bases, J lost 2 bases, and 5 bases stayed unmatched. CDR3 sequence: CASSVRGGTTDTQYF. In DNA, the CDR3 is TGTGCCAGCAGCGTCCGAGGGGGCACCACAGATACGCAGTATTTT. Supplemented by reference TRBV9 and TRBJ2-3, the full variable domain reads DSGVTQTPKHLITATGQRVTLRCSPRSGDLSVYWYQQSLDQGLQFLIQYYNGEERAKGNILERFSAQQFPDLHSELNLSSLELGDSALYFCASSVRGGTTDTQYFGPGTRLTVL.

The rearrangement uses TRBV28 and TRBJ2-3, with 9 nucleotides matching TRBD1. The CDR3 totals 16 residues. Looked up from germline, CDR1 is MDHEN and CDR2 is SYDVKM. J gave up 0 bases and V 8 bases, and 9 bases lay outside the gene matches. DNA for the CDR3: TGTGCCAGCGGGACAGGGACCACCTCTAGCACAGATACGCAGTATTTT. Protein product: CASGTGTTSSTDTQYF.

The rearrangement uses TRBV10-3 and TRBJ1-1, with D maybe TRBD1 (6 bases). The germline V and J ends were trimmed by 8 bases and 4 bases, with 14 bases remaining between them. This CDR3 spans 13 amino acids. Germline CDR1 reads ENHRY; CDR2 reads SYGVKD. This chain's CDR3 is CAIEDSRSTEAFF. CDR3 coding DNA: TGTGCCATCGAGGACAGTAGGAGCACTGAAGCTTTCTTT.

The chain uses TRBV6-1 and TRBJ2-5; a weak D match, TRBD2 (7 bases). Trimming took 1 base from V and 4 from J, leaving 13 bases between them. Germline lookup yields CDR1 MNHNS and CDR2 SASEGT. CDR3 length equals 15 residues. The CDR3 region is CASSEGGGAGETQYF. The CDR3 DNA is TGTGCCAGCAGTGAAGGAGGGGGGGCGGGAGAGACCCAGTACTTC.

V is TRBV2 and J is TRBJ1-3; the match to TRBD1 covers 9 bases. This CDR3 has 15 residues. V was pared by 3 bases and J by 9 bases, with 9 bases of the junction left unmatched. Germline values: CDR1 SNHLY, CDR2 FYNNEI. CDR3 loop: CASSDRGQGLSTIYF. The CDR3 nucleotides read TGTGCCAGCAGTGATAGGGGACAGGGTCTTAGCACCATATATTTT.

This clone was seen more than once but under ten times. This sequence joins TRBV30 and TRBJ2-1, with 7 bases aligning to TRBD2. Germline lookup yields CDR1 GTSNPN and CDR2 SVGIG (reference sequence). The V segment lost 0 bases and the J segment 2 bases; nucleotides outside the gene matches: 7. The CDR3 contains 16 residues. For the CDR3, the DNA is TGTGCCTGGAGTGTAATCCTAGCGGTAACCTACAATGAGCAGTTCTTC. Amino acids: CAWSVILAVTYNEQFF.